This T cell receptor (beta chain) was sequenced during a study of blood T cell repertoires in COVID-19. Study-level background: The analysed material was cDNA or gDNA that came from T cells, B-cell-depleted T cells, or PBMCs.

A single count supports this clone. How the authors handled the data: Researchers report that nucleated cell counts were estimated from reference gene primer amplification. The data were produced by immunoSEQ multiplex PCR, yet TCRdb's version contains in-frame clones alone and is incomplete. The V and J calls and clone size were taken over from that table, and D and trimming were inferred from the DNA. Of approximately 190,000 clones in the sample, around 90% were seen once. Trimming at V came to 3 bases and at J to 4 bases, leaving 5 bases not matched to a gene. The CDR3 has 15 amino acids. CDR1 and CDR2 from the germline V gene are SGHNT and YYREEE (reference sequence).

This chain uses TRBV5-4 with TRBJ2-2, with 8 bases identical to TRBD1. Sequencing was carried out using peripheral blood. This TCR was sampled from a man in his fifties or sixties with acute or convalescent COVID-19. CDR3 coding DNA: TGTGCCAGCAGCTGGGGGACAGGCGTCACCGGGGAGCTGTTTTTT. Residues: CASSWGTGVTGELFF.